A single sample gave rise to the 22 T cell receptor beta chains below, sequenced in a study of blood T cell repertoires in COVID-19. Some clones are missing from TCRdb's copy, which holds only in-frame ones; the method was immunoSEQ multiplex PCR. The table lists 90,000 to 120,000 clones, 75% to 95% of them singletons. What was sequenced was peripheral blood. These receptors were collected from a human donor in a cohort sampled during active COVID-19.

The rearrangement uses TRBV4-2 and TRBJ1-1; the D is unclear. The germline V gene encodes CDR1 LGHNA and CDR2 YNFKEQ. The CDR3 covers 15 residues. Trimming took 1 base from V and 4 from J, leaving 13 bases between them. DNA for the CDR3: TGTGCCAGCAGCCAAGCTCAGTCGTCGGGCACTGAAGCTTTCTTT. The encoded protein is CASSQAQSSGTEAFF.

The V call is TRBV5-4, the J call TRBJ1-4; D possibly corresponds to TRBD1 (6 bases). Trimming left V 4 bases short and J 8 bases short, with 15 bases between. Looked up from germline, CDR1 is SGHNT and CDR2 is YYREEE (reference sequence). This CDR3 has 14 residues. The CDR3 DNA follows: TGTGCCAGCAGCCGGGGGGGGCAGGGCGAAAAACTGTTTTTT. Its protein is CASSRGGQGEKLFF.

The chain combines TRBV7-2 with TRBJ2-3; tentatively, D is TRBD1 (5 bases). Germline loops: CDR1 SGHTA, CDR2 FQGNSA. The CDR3 contains 16 residues. Trimming stripped 3 bases from V and 2 bases from J, with 15 bases between. The CDR3 reads CASSFPMPRDTDTQYF. Here the CDR3 DNA reads TGTGCCAGCAGCTTTCCGATGCCCAGGGACACAGATACGCAGTATTTT.

The V and J genes are TRBV13 and TRBJ2-5, with TRBD1 matching 8 bases. Germline assignment: CDR1 PRHDT and CDR2 FYEKMQ (reference sequence). CDR3 length: 14 amino acids. V was pared by 4 bases and J by 2 bases, with 3 bases of the junction left unmatched. CDR3 sequence (DNA): TGTGCCAGCAGCTCGAGGACAGGGCAAGAGACCCAGTACTTC. It yields the protein CASSSRTGQETQYF.

The chain couples TRBV9 to TRBJ2-1; 8 bases map to TRBD1. This CDR3 region has 15 residues. Germline V gene data show CDR1 as SGDLS and CDR2 as YYNGEE. J was trimmed by 8 bases and V by 3 bases; bases with no gene match: 10. CDR3 DNA: TGTGCCAGCAGCGAATGGGCAGGGGGCAGGGATGAGCAGTTCTTC. Translating gives CASSEWAGGRDEQFF.

This sequence joins TRBV7-2 and TRBJ2-4; a weak D match, TRBD1 (5 bases). The germline V gene encodes CDR1 SGHTA and CDR2 FQGNSA. The CDR3 has 14 amino acids. V was trimmed by 3 bases and J by 0 bases, leaving 6 bases between them. CDR3 sequence reads: CASSLQGAKNIQYF. CDR3 coding DNA: TGTGCCAGCAGCTTGCAGGGAGCCAAAAACATTCAGTACTTC.

V is TRBV5-6 and J is TRBJ1-2; TRBD1 matches 10 bases. The CDR3 is made up of 14 amino acids. The germline V gene encodes CDR1 SGHDT and CDR2 YYEEEE. The V and J ends lost 4 bases and 7 bases, in that order; junction bases with no gene match: 7. The CDR3, as DNA: TGTGCCAGCAGCCGTAGACAGGGGGCAATTGGCTACACCTTC. As protein: CASSRRQGAIGYTF.

The chain combines TRBV6-2 or TRBV6-3 with TRBJ1-5; D not resolved. V lost 2 bases, J lost 4 bases, and 9 bases lay in between. The CDR3 consists of 14 residues. Germline CDR1 reads MNHEY; CDR2 reads SVGEGT. As DNA, the CDR3 is TGTGCCAGCAGTTACGGTATAGATAATCAGCCCCAGCATTTT. Translation gives CASSYGIDNQPQHF.

This clone was observed a single time. V usage is TRBV4-2 and J usage is TRBJ2-7; 8 nucleotides line up with TRBD2. The germline gives CDR1 LGHNA, CDR2 YNFKEQ. With 0 bases clipped from V and 1 base from J, the junction kept 5 bases outside the gene matches. The CDR3 contains 16 residues. The CDR3 region is CASSQESSGGSYEQYF. CDR3 nucleotide sequence: TGTGCCAGCAGCCAAGAATCCAGCGGGGGTTCCTACGAGCAGTACTTC.

This chain joins TRBV27 and TRBJ2-7; 13 nucleotides align to TRBD2. After removal of 6 bases from V and 3 bases from J, the junction contained 5 bases not matched to a gene. The germline V gene has CDR1 MNHEY and CDR2 SMNVEV (reference sequence). The CDR3 is 15 amino acids. The CDR3 bases are TGTGCCAGCAGGTCGGGACTAGCGGGACTCTACGAGCAGTACTTC. This codes for CASRSGLAGLYEQYF.

The V call is TRBV3-1 (or the pseudogene TRBV3-2), the J call TRBJ2-7; perhaps TRBD2 as D (6 bases). CDR3 length: 14 amino acids. Germline assignment: CDR1 LGHDT and CDR2 YNNKEL (reference sequence). Trimming took 4 bases from V and 1 from J, leaving 11 bases between them. The CDR3 coding sequence is TGTGCCAGCAGCCTAGGGACTCGTTCCTACGAGCAGTACTTC. Residues: CASSLGTRSYEQYF.

J is TRBJ2-7 and V is TRBV27, with D perhaps matching TRBD1 (7 bases). Looked up from germline, CDR1 is MNHEY and CDR2 is SMNVEV (reference sequence). The ends were cut back, 5 bases at V and 7 bases at J, with 21 bases in the middle. The CDR3 sequence is 15 residues long. As DNA, the CDR3 is TGTGCCAGCAGTACGGCGGGACAGCCCGCGGCAGAGCAGTACTTC. Translating gives CASSTAGQPAAEQYF.

Here the CDR3 DNA reads TGTGCCAGCAGCTTAGTAGGAGGCTCTGGAAACACCATATATTTT. Encoded protein: CASSLVGGSGNTIYF. V is TRBV7-2 and J is TRBJ1-3; D gene unclear. Germline CDR1 SGHTA, CDR2 FQGNSA. The V end was cut by 1 base, the J end by 0 bases, with 7 bases between. This CDR3 region has 15 residues.

This rearrangement joins TRBV2 to TRBJ1-2; D is perhaps TRBD1 (5 bases). Germline V CDR1 and CDR2: SNHLY, FYNNEI. Deletions cut 4 bases from V and 4 bases from J, with 10 bases between. CDR3 length: 13 amino acids. CDR3: CASSAAGGYGYTF. CDR3 coding DNA: TGTGCCAGCAGTGCCGCGGGGGGCTATGGCTACACCTTC.

V usage is TRBV9 and J usage is TRBJ2-1; 10 nucleotides agree with TRBD2. Germline V CDR1 and CDR2: SGDLS, YYNGEE. CDR3 length equals 16 residues. V gave up 1 base and J gave up 10 bases; unmatched junction bases: 11. The CDR3 spells CASSVSGLAGVWEQFF. CDR3 sequence (DNA): TGTGCCAGCAGCGTAAGCGGTCTAGCGGGAGTTTGGGAGCAGTTCTTC. Complete variable domain (other parts from reference TRBV9 and TRBJ2-1): DSGVTQTPKHLITATGQRVTLRCSPRSGDLSVYWYQQSLDQGLQFLIQYYNGEERAKGNILERFSAQQFPDLHSELNLSSLELGDSALYFCASSVSGLAGVWEQFFGPGTRLTVL.

V and J are TRBV19 and TRBJ1-2; D perhaps matches TRBD1 (5 bases). V lost 7 bases and J 4 bases, leaving 19 bases between the germline ends. The CDR3 spans 15 residues. Germline V gives CDR1 LNHDA, CDR2 SQIVND (reference sequence). CDR3 bases: TGTGCCAGTACCCATTATGTAGGGGATGGCTATGGCTACACCTTC. Encoded protein: CASTHYVGDGYGYTF.

This clone was observed once. The gene calls are TRBV15 and TRBJ2-2; maybe TRBD2 (5 bases). Germline loops: CDR1 LNHNV, CDR2 YYDKDF (reference sequence). This CDR3 spans 14 amino acids. V was pared by 0 bases and J by 10 bases, with 12 bases between. The CDR3 coding sequence is TGTGCCACCAGCAGAGAGATGGAGGTACAGGAGCTGTTTTTT. Translating it yields CATSREMEVQELFF.

The J gene is TRBJ2-1, the V gene TRBV6-2 or TRBV6-3; D may be TRBD1 (5 bases). Germline V gene lookup returns CDR1 MNHEY and CDR2 SVGEGT. V shed 1 base and J shed 5 bases, with 9 bases lying between them. CDR3 size: 14 residues. The CDR3 protein is CASSYWTQDNEQFF. The CDR3 bases are TGTGCCAGCAGTTACTGGACACAAGACAATGAGCAGTTCTTC.

This chain links TRBV4-3 with TRBJ2-5, with D perhaps TRBD2 (6 bases). Germline V lookup: CDR1 LGHNA, CDR2 YSLEER. The CDR3 extends over 16 amino acids. Trimming left V 0 bases short and J 8 bases short, with 19 bases between. CDR3 bases: TGCGCCAGCAGCCAAGATCAAGGGGACTTTCAAGGAACCCAGTACTTC. Encoded protein: CASSQDQGDFQGTQYF.

The V and J genes are TRBV6-2 or TRBV6-3 and TRBJ2-7, with TRBD1 matching over 7 bases. CDR1 is MNHEY, CDR2 SVGEGT, per germline. This CDR3 region has 15 residues. V shed 4 bases and J 5 bases; nucleotides not matched to a gene: 11. CDR3 protein: CASSSSGTAYDEQYF. The CDR3 bases are TGTGCCAGCAGTTCTTCCGGGACAGCCTACGACGAGCAGTACTTC.

This rearrangement joins TRBV7-9 to TRBJ2-1; 12 bases are a match to TRBD2. The CDR3 is 16 amino acids. V trimming: 3 bases; J trimming: 9 bases; junction bases outside the gene matches: 9. Germline CDR1 reads SEHNR; CDR2 reads FQNEAQ (reference sequence). As DNA, the CDR3 is TGTGCCAGCAGCTTGAGTACTAGCGGGAGGTTGGGTGAGCAGTTCTTC. Its translation: CASSLSTSGRLGEQFF.

This chain uses TRBV2 with TRBJ2-1, with D maybe TRBD2 (6 bases). V was clipped by 1 base and J by 12 bases, with 19 bases between them. Germline V lookup: CDR1 SNHLY, CDR2 FYNNEI. CDR3 length equals 15 residues. The CDR3 spells CASSEEGLLSHRQFF. The CDR3 DNA is TGTGCCAGCAGTGAAGAGGGACTCCTATCCCACCGGCAGTTCTTC.